This T cell receptor (beta chain) derives from a study of T-cell memory formation after mild COVID-19. TCRdb re-called the 5' RACE reads with MiXCR, one entry per CDR3 protein. The table lists a few hundred thousand distinct CDR3 sequences, approximately 29% of them singletons. This CDR3 region has 18 residues. Germline CDR1 reads SEHNR; CDR2 reads FQNEAQ (reference sequence). The V end was cut by 5 bases, the J end by 0 bases, with 22 bases between. This clonotype was obtained from an adult woman who had mild COVID-19 (a few samples of this study predate the infection). Cell type and time point are not known. V and J are TRBV7-9 and TRBJ1-2; weak D call: TRBD1 (6 bases). Sequencing was carried out using PBMCs or a T cell subset sorted from them (not recorded which). The CDR3 DNA is TGTGCCAGCAGCGTTTTACAGGGATCCCCGGCCTCTAACTATGGCTACACCTTC. Translation gives CASSVLQGSPASNYGYTF.